This T cell receptor beta chain was identified during a study of vaccination and CD4 T cells after COVID-19. The sample's treatment: approximately 10-day PBMC culture with coronavirus spike peptide pools or control peptides (ViraFEST assay). Following expansion of antigen-specific T cells with peptide pools, ViraFEST then sequenced TCRs. Negative-selection isolation of CD4+ T cells was performed after 10 days of culture. At the Johns Hopkins FTIC core, DNA taken from cultured CD4+ T cells was sequenced by way of the Oncomine TCR Beta short-read assay. TCRdb redid the calling of the PCR reads with MiXCR, one entry per CDR3 protein. The profile shows about 25,000 distinct CDR3 sequences, roughly 39% of them singletons. As for this clonotype: The antigen remains undetermined.

The specimen sequenced was CD4+ T cells from blood, cultured in vitro. The source is a human donor who had recovered from COVID-19.

Written as DNA, the CDR3 is TGTGCCTGGAGCCATGAGGAGCGACGGGGAGGGCCTCGCGAGCAGTACTTC. It specifies CAWSHEERRGGPREQYF. The chain joins TRBV30 to TRBJ2-7, with 7 bases that match TRBD2. From germline, CDR1 is GTSNPN and CDR2 SVGIG (reference sequence). This CDR3 is 17 amino acids long. Trimming at V came to 3 bases and at J to 6 bases, leaving 20 bases not matched to a gene.